The clone carrying this TCR beta chain came up once. These data originate in a study of T cell changes during pregnancy in multiple sclerosis. Germline-derived CDR1 and CDR2 are SGDLS and YYNGEE. V trimming: 3 bases; J trimming: 6 bases; junction bases outside the gene matches: 4. CDR3 length: 16 amino acids. Only in-frame clones appear in the TCRdb table, and some are missing; sequencing was by immunoSEQ multiplex PCR. The sample includes around 30,000 clones, roughly nine tenths seen only once; the top ten take about 11%. This sample comprised CD8+ T cells from peripheral blood mononuclear cells, obtained in the second trimester of pregnancy. This receptor was obtained from a female donor with multiple sclerosis, enrolled in a pregnancy study. This sequence joins TRBV9 and TRBJ2-2, with TRBD2 matching over 14 bases. The CDR3 region is CASSGGLAGGAGELFF. As DNA, the CDR3 is TGTGCCAGCAGCGGCGGACTAGCGGGAGGCGCCGGGGAGCTGTTTTTT.